The T cell receptor beta chain described here comes from a study of blood T cell repertoires in COVID-19. Study details: From the United States, Italy and Spain came samples of acute and convalescent COVID-19.

CDR3 length: 14 residues. Germline V gene sequence: CDR1 ENHRY, CDR2 SYGVKD. Trimming left V 3 bases short and J 5 bases short, with 11 bases between. Original analysis: It was from reference gene primer amplification that nucleated cell counts were estimated. The data were produced by immunoSEQ multiplex PCR, yet TCRdb's version contains in-frame clones alone and is incomplete. That table gives V, J and clone size, and the DNA gave D and trimming. The data show some 360,000 clones, 80% to 90% seen once. The table lists this clone with a count of one. Seattle patient enrollment occurred during active infection, with longitudinal follow-up thereafter.

Sequencing was done on a sample of peripheral blood. This clonotype was sampled from an older woman with COVID-19, enrolled during active disease. The chain links TRBV10-3 to TRBJ2-1, with a weak D call TRBD1 (5 bases). This CDR3 reads CAISDDRSNNEQFF. CDR3 nucleotide sequence: TGTGCCATCAGTGATGACAGATCCAACAATGAGCAGTTCTTC.